Included here is one TCR beta chain sequence, with context. What it binds is not known. Clones were read by immunoSEQ multiplex PCR, and TCRdb kept only the in-frame ones, dropping some. The sample shows 160,000 or so clones, approximately 88% of them seen only once. CDR1 and CDR2 (germline): MNHEY, SVGAGI. The trim removed 0 bases at V and 7 bases at J, leaving 0 bases unmatched. The CDR3 runs 15 residues. This record belongs to a study of T cell responses to AZD1222 COVID-19 vaccine. Study-wide results and caveats: Variant regions that are unmutated are reportedly the target of nearly half of spike-specific TCRs. In a largely white British group with more females than males, clonal diversity was possibly underestimated.

The rearrangement uses TRBV6-5 and TRBJ1-6; 10 bases align to TRBD1. This clonotype originated in an adult in good health. The material sequenced was peripheral blood, taken on day 0 of AZD1222 vaccination. The CDR3 nucleotides read TGTGCCAGCAGTTACTCGGGACAGGGGAATTCACCCCTCCACTTT. This codes for CASSYSGQGNSPLHF.